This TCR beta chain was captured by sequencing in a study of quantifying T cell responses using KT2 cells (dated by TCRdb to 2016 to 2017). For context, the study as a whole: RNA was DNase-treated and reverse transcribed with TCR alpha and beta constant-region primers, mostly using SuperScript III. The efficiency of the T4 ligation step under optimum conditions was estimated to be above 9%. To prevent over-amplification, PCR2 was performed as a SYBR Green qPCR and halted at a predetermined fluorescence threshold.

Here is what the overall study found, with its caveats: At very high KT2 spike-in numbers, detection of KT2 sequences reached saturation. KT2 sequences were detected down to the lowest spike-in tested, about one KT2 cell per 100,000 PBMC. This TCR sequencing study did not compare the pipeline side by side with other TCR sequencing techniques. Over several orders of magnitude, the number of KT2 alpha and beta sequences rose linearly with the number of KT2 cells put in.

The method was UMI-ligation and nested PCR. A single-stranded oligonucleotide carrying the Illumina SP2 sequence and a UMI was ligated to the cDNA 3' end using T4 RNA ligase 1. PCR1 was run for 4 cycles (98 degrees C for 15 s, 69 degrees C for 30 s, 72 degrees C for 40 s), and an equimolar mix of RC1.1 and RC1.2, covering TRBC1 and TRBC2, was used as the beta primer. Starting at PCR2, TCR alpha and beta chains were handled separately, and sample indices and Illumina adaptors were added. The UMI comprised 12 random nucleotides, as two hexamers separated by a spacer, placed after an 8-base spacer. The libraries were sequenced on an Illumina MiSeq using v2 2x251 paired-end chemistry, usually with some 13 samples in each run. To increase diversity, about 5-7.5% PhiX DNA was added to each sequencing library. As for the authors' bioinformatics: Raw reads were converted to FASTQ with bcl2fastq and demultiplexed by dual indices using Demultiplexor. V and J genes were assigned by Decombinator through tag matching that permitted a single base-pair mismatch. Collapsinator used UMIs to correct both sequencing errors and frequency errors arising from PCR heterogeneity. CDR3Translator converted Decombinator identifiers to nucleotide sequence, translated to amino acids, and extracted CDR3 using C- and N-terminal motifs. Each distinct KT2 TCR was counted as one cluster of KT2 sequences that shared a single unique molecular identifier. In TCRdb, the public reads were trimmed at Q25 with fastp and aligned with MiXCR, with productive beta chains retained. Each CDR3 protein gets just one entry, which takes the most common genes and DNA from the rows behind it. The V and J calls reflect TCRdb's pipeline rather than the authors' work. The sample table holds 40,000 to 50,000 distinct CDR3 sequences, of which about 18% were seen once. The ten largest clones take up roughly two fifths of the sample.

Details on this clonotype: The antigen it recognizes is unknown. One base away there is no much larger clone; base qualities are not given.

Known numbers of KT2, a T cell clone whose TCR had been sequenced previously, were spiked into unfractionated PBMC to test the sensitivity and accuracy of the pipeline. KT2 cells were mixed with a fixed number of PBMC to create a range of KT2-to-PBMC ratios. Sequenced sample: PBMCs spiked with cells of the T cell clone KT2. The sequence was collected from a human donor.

The CDR3 region: CASSSRSGTSGRNEQFF. The DNA sequence follows: TGTGCCAGCAGCTCCCGCTCCGGGACTAGCGGGAGGAATGAGCAGTTCTTC. The chain couples TRBV13 to TRBJ2-1; the central 15 bases match TRBD2. Reading the germline V gene (reference sequence) gives CDR1 PRHDT and CDR2 FYEKMQ. Spanning cysteine to phenylalanine, the CDR3 consists of 17 amino acids. Only the CDR3 region is kept as DNA, spanning 51 bases read in frame from base 1. The germline V end is reduced by 4 bases and the J end by 7 bases; junction bases left unmatched: 8.